One and the same sample provided the 27 T cell receptor beta chains below, sequenced in a study of Graves' ophthalmopathy and Graves' hyperthyroidism. The TCR beta CDR3 regions underwent amplification from RNA transcripts. HTBI primers were employed in first-round RT-PCR, then a second-round multiplex PCR followed. Each CDR3 protein is one row after TCRdb ran MiXCR on the multiplex PCR reads. The sample yields approximately 460,000 distinct CDR3 sequences, around an eighth seen once. The sample comprised blood. The receptors derive from a woman in her twenties or thirties with Graves' ophthalmopathy.

This clonotype was picked up many times. The chain uses TRBV27 and TRBJ1-1; D might be TRBD1 (6 bases). CDR3 length: 11 amino acids. Per germline, CDR1 MNHEY and CDR2 SMNVEV (reference sequence). V gave up 10 bases and J gave up 9 bases, with 15 bases separating them. The CDR3 here is CATEGQGQAFF. The CDR3 DNA reads as TGTGCCACCGAAGGGCAGGGGCAAGCTTTCTTT.

Many counts were recorded for this clonotype. The rearrangement links TRBV30 to TRBJ2-3, with unresolved D. The V and J ends lost 3 bases and 2 bases respectively, with 3 bases between them. Germline values: CDR1 GTSNPN, CDR2 SVGIG (reference sequence). CDR3 length equals 11 residues. The CDR3 nucleotides are TGTGCCTGGAGCTACACAGATACGCAGTATTTT. It is translated as CAWSYTDTQYF.

This clonotype was counted at least ten times. V and J are TRBV28 and TRBJ1-2; D remains unclear. The V end was cut by 6 bases, the J end by 3 bases, with 14 bases between. Germline CDR1 and CDR2: MDHEN and SYDVKM. The CDR3 length is 14 residues. Here the CDR3 DNA reads TGTGCCAGCAGCCCTCCTCTAGGCCACTATGGCTACACCTTC. Protein product: CASSPPLGHYGYTF.

The V call is TRBV20-1, the J call TRBJ1-3, with 7 bases identical to TRBD1. CDR1 and CDR2 (germline): DFQATT, SNEGSKA (reference sequence). With V trimmed by 3 bases and J by 4 bases, 6 bases remained unmatched. The CDR3 is 14 amino acids. The chain's CDR3 is CSASPGGLGNTIYF. CDR3 DNA: TGCAGTGCTAGCCCAGGGGGATTGGGAAACACCATATATTTT.

This clonotype has ten or more counts. This chain connects TRBV6-1 to TRBJ1-5; unclear D gene. This CDR3 comprises 16 residues. Germline CDR1 reads MNHNS; CDR2 reads SASEGT. The V gene lost 2 bases and the J gene lost 0 bases, with 11 bases spanning the gap. CDR3 sequence reads: CASSESLGYSNQPQHF. In DNA form, the CDR3 reads TGTGCCAGCAGTGAAAGCTTAGGATATAGCAATCAGCCCCAGCATTTT.

This clonotype showed up many times. The chain recombines TRBV28 with TRBJ2-6; 7 bases fit TRBD1. V trimming: 3 bases; J trimming: 2 bases; junction bases outside the gene matches: 13. CDR3 length equals 19 residues. The germline V gene encodes CDR1 MDHEN and CDR2 SYDVKM. The CDR3 protein is CASSLEWGTVPPGANVLTF. In nucleotides, the CDR3 is TGTGCCAGCAGTTTGGAATGGGGGACAGTCCCTCCTGGGGCCAACGTCCTGACTTTC.

This clonotype was seen at least ten times. The chain combines TRBV7-8 with TRBJ1-1, with TRBD1 as a possible D gene (6 bases). The V gene lost 3 bases and the J gene lost 2 bases, with 16 bases spanning the gap. The CDR3 contains 16 residues. Germline-derived CDR1 and CDR2 are SGHVS and FQNEAQ. Here the CDR3 reads CASSFQRTAFNTEAFF. The CDR3 nucleotides are TGTGCCAGCAGCTTTCAGAGGACAGCTTTTAACACTGAAGCTTTCTTT. The full variable domain, with the rest looked up from reference TRBV7-8 and TRBJ1-1, is GAGVSQSPRYKVAKRGQDVALRCDPISGHVSLFWYQQALGQGPEFLTYFQNEAQLDKSGLPSDRFFAERPEGSVSTLKIQRTQQEDSAVYLCASSFQRTAFNTEAFFGQGTRLTVV.

This clonotype was counted many times. The gene calls are TRBV20-1 and TRBJ1-2, with D possibly matching TRBD1 (6 bases). Trimming cost V 2 bases and J 7 bases, with 17 bases left between them. In germline, CDR1 is DFQATT, CDR2 SNEGSKA (reference sequence). The CDR3 consists of 14 residues. CDR3 coding DNA: TGCAGTGCTAGAACCCCACAGGGACTTCGTGGCTACACCTTC. Translation: CSARTPQGLRGYTF.

This clonotype was detected ten times or more. The chain combines TRBV28 with TRBJ1-1, with 10 bases lining up with TRBD1. This CDR3 has 15 residues. V dropped 4 bases and J dropped 5; count of bases not matched to a gene: 7. CDR1 and CDR2 (germline): MDHEN, SYDVKM. The chain's CDR3 is CASSSPGTGETEAFF. For the CDR3, the DNA is TGTGCCAGCAGTTCACCAGGGACAGGGGAGACTGAAGCTTTCTTT.

This clonotype was recorded a few times. This chain uses TRBV7-9 with TRBJ1-5; weak D call: TRBD1 (5 bases). The CDR3 sequence is 15 residues long. The V gene's germline CDR1 is SEHNR and CDR2 FQNEAQ (reference sequence). Trimming pared 5 bases from V and 0 bases from J, leaving 11 bases between. The CDR3 DNA sequence: TGTGCCAGCAGCCATCAGGGAGATAGCAATCAGCCCCAGCATTTT. Protein sequence: CASSHQGDSNQPQHF.

This sequence joins TRBV3-1 and TRBJ1-2; weak D call: TRBD1 (6 bases). Germline V lookup: CDR1 LGHDT, CDR2 YNNKEL (reference sequence). The V end was cut by 3 bases, the J end by 4 bases, with 12 bases between. The CDR3 contains 14 residues. This chain's CDR3 is CASSQEGGLYGYTF. The DNA for the CDR3 is TGTGCCAGCAGCCAGGAAGGGGGGCTCTATGGCTACACCTTC. Using reference TRBV3-1 and TRBJ1-2 for the parts outside the CDR3, the full variable domain is DTAVSQTPKYLVTQMGNDKSIKCEQNLGHDTMYWYKQDSKKFLKIMFSYNNKELIINETVPNRFSPKSPDKAHLNLHINSLELGDSAVYFCASSQEGGLYGYTFGSGTRLTVV.

This clonotype was found many times. V gene TRBV9 combines with J gene TRBJ1-2, with 9 bases lining up with TRBD1. Germline CDR1 SGDLS, CDR2 YYNGEE. The V gene end was trimmed by 4 bases and the J gene end by 4 bases; junction bases not matched to a gene: 8. The CDR3 has 15 residues. The CDR3 sequence: CASSPLDRGPYGYTF. CDR3 DNA: TGTGCCAGCAGCCCTTTGGACAGGGGACCCTATGGCTACACCTTC.

This clonotype was detected a few times. The chain recombines TRBV5-1 with TRBJ2-7; 7 nucleotides match TRBD2. CDR3 size: 14 residues. Germline lookup yields CDR1 SGHRS and CDR2 YFSETQ. Trimming at V came to 4 bases and at J to 0 bases, leaving 4 bases not matched to a gene. The CDR3 DNA is TGCGCCAGCAGCGACGGCGGGAGCTCCTACGAGCAGTACTTC. The encoded protein is CASSDGGSSYEQYF.

There are many counts of this clonotype. The rearrangement uses TRBV6-1 and TRBJ1-1, with TRBD1 matching over 7 bases. The CDR3 spans 15 residues. The V gene's germline CDR1 is MNHNS and CDR2 SASEGT. Unmatched junction bases numbered 9, after V lost 6 bases and J lost 2 bases. The CDR3 protein is CASSKVEGANTEAFF. Written as DNA, the CDR3 is TGTGCCAGCAGCAAGGTGGAGGGGGCCAACACTGAAGCTTTCTTT.

This rearrangement joins TRBV29-1 to TRBJ1-2; D ambiguous. V gave up 3 bases and J gave up 6 bases, with 14 bases separating them. This CDR3 comprises 13 residues. The germline V gene encodes CDR1 SQVTM and CDR2 ANQGSEA. CDR3 coding DNA: TGCAGCGTTGACCCACTGGCGGGCAATGGCTACACCTTC. Its protein is CSVDPLAGNGYTF.

V gene TRBV20-1 combines with J gene TRBJ2-7, with D uncertain. The germline V gene encodes CDR1 DFQATT and CDR2 SNEGSKA (reference sequence). Trimming took off 2 bases at V and 1 base at J, with 9 bases between the two ends. The CDR3 has 13 residues. DNA for the CDR3: TGCAGTGCTAGAATCGGCAGGTCCTACGAGCAGTACTTC. Translating gives CSARIGRSYEQYF.

This clonotype was seen more than once but under ten times. The CDR3 region has the DNA TGCGCCAGCAGCCATCCCGGGACAGGGTTCAATGGCTACACCTTC. This translates into CASSHPGTGFNGYTF. V gene TRBV4-1 combines with J gene TRBJ1-2; the match to TRBD1 covers 9 bases. V lost 3 bases to trimming and J lost 6 bases; unmatched junction nucleotides: 8. Germline CDR1 and CDR2: MGHRA and YSYEKL. This CDR3 spans 15 amino acids.

This clonotype was seen ten or more times. The gene calls are TRBV5-1 and TRBJ2-2; 8 bases map to TRBD2. J was trimmed by 1 base and V by 4 bases; bases with no gene match: 6. The germline gives CDR1 SGHRS, CDR2 YFSETQ. The CDR3 extends over 16 amino acids. Here the CDR3 reads CASSPGLDMNTGELFF. CDR3 DNA sequence: TGCGCCAGCAGCCCGGGACTAGATATGAACACCGGGGAGCTGTTTTTT.

This clonotype was recorded at least ten times. The chain recombines TRBV19 with TRBJ1-2; no definite D call. The germline V gene encodes CDR1 LNHDA and CDR2 SQIVND (reference sequence). The CDR3 spans 17 residues. V was cut by 5 bases and J by 2 bases, with 21 bases left in between. CDR3 sequence: CASSLRAALARNYGYTF. CDR3 nucleotide sequence: TGTGCCAGTAGTTTGAGGGCAGCTTTGGCAAGGAACTATGGCTACACCTTC.

V usage is TRBV5-1 and J usage is TRBJ2-7; 8 bases agree with TRBD2. The CDR3 sequence is 17 residues long. V shed 3 bases, J shed 4 bases, and the junction held 15 bases outside the gene matches. Germline V gene sequence: CDR1 SGHRS, CDR2 YFSETQ. CDR3 sequence: CASSWGDSGGGRYEQYF. The CDR3 DNA sequence: TGCGCCAGCAGCTGGGGAGATTCAGGCGGGGGGAGATACGAGCAGTACTTC. Filled out from reference TRBV5-1 and TRBJ2-7, the complete variable domain reads KAGVTQTPRYLIKTRGQQVTLSCSPISGHRSVSWYQQTPGQGLQFLFEYFSETQRNKGNFPGRFSGRQFSNSRSEMNVSTLELGDSALYLCASSWGDSGGGRYEQYFGPGTRLTVT.

This clonotype showed up many times. V usage is TRBV29-1 and J usage is TRBJ2-7; a possible D gene is TRBD1 (6 bases). Trimming removed 5 bases from V and 5 bases from J, with 13 bases in between. Germline CDR1 SQVTM, CDR2 ANQGSEA. The CDR3 loop spans 12 amino acids. The DNA of the CDR3 is TGCAGCGTTCGTAACAGGGTCGACGAGCAGTACTTC. This codes for CSVRNRVDEQYF.

This clonotype was counted many times. The V and J genes are TRBV5-1 and TRBJ2-7; tentative D call: TRBD2 (5 bases). In germline, CDR1 is SGHRS, CDR2 YFSETQ. This CDR3 is 15 amino acids long. Trimming removed 5 bases from V and 1 base from J, with 16 bases in between. This CDR3 reads CASREGAQLSYEQYF. The CDR3 nucleotides are TGCGCCAGCAGAGAGGGAGCCCAGTTATCCTACGAGCAGTACTTC.

This chain joins TRBV28 and TRBJ1-3; D possibly corresponds to TRBD1 (5 bases). The CDR3 totals 15 residues. V lost 2 bases to trimming and J lost 0 bases, with 8 bases between them. CDR1 MDHEN and CDR2 SYDVKM come from the germline V gene. The DNA of the CDR3 is TGTGCCAGCAGTTTAAGGGGCCGCTCTGGAAACACCATATATTTT. As protein: CASSLRGRSGNTIYF.

This clonotype showed up many times. The chain has TRBV6-1 and TRBJ1-1; 8 nucleotides match TRBD1. This CDR3 has 16 amino acids. J gave up 1 base and V 7 bases, and 11 bases lay outside the gene matches. Germline V gives CDR1 MNHNS, CDR2 SASEGT. The CDR3 loop reads CASIPWRGQANTEAFF. For the CDR3, the DNA is TGTGCCAGCATCCCGTGGAGGGGACAGGCGAACACTGAAGCTTTCTTT.

This clonotype was picked up many times. The chain uses TRBV28 and TRBJ2-7; TRBD1 matches 7 bases. Germline V gives CDR1 MDHEN, CDR2 SYDVKM. J gave up 0 bases and V 7 bases, and 6 bases lay outside the gene matches. CDR3 size: 14 residues. CDR3 residues: CASTGDSTSYEQYF. Here the CDR3 DNA reads TGTGCCAGCACCGGGGACAGTACCTCCTACGAGCAGTACTTC.

V usage is TRBV12-5 and J usage is TRBJ2-7; possible D gene TRBD1, 5 bases. The germline gives CDR1 LGHNT, CDR2 FRNRAP. V lost 6 bases to trimming and J lost 0 bases, with 9 bases between them. The CDR3 contains 13 residues. The CDR3 region is CASGLDSSYEQYF. CDR3 coding DNA: TGTGCTAGTGGCCTAGACAGCTCCTACGAGCAGTACTTC. Looking up the rest from reference TRBV12-5 and TRBJ2-7 gives the full variable domain: DARVTQTPRHKVTEMGQEVTMRCQPILGHNTVFWYRQTMMQGLELLAYFRNRAPLDDSGMPKDRFSAEMPDATLATLKIQPSEPRDSAVYFCASGLDSSYEQYFGPGTRLTVT.

This clonotype was detected many times. V and J are TRBV10-3 and TRBJ1-1; D is undetermined. The CDR3 has 17 amino acids. Germline CDR1 and CDR2: ENHRY and SYGVKD. The V gene lost 0 bases and the J gene lost 1 base, with 15 bases spanning the gap. In DNA, the CDR3 is TGTGCCATCAGTGAGTCGATCGGACGGCCTTCGAACACTGAAGCTTTCTTT. Its translation: CAISESIGRPSNTEAFF.